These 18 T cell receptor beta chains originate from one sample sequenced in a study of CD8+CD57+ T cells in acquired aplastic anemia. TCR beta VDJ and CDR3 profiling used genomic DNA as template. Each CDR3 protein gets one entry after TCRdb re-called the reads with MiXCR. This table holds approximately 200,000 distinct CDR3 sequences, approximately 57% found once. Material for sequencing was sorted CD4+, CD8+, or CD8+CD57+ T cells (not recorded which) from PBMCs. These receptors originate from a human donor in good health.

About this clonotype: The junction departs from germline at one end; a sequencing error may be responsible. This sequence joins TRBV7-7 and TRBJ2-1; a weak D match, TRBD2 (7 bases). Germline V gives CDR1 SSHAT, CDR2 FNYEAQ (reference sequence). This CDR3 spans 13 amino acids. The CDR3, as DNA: TGTGCTAGCAGCTTAGGGAGGGGGGATGAGCAGTTCTTC. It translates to CASSLGRGDEQFF.

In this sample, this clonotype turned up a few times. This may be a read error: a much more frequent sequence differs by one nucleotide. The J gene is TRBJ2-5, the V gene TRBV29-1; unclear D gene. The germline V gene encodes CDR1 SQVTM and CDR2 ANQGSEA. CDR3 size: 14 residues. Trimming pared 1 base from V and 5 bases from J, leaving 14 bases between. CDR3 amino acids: CSVEGLAVSETQYF. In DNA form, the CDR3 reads TGCAGCGTTGAAGGGCTGGCAGTCTCGGAGACCCAGTACTTC.

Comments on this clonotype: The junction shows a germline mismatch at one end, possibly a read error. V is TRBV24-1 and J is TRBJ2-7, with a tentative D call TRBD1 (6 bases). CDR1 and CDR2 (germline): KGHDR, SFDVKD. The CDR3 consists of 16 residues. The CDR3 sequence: CTTSDPKDSRVVRQYF. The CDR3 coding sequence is TGTACCACCAGTGATCCAAAGGACAGCCGCGTTGTGAGACAGTACTTC.

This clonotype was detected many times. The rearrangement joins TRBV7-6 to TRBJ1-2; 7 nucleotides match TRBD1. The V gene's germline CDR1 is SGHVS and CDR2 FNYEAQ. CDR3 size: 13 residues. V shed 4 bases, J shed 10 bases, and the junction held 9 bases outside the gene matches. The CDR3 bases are TGTGCCAGCAGCTCACCACCGGGACAGCACTACACCTTC. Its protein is CASSSPPGQHYTF.

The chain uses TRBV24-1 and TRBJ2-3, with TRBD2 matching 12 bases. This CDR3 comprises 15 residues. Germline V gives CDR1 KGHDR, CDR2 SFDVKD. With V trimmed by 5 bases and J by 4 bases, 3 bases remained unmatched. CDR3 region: CATSGLAGGSDTQYF. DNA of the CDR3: TGTGCCACCAGTGGGCTAGCGGGAGGGTCAGATACGCAGTATTTT.

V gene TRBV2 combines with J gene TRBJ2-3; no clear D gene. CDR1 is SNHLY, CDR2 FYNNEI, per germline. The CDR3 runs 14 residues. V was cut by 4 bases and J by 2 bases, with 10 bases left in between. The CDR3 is CASSAPAHTDTQYF. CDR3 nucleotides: TGTGCCAGCAGTGCTCCGGCGCACACAGATACGCAGTATTTT.

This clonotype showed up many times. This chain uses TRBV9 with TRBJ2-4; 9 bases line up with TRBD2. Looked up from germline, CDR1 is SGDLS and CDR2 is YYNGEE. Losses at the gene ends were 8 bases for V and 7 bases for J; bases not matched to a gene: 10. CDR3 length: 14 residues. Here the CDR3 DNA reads TGTGCCAGTGGGGGGGGGACTAGCAGGAACATTCAGTACTTC. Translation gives CASGGGTSRNIQYF.

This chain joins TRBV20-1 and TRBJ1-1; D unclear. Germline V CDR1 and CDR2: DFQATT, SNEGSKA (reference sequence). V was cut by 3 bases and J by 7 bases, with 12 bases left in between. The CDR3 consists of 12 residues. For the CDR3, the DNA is TGCAGTGCTAGGGTCGTCCGGGATGAAGCTTTCTTT. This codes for CSARVVRDEAFF.

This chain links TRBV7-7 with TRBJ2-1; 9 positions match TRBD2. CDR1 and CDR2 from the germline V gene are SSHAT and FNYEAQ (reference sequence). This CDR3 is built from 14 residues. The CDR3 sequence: CARGGGEAYNEQFF. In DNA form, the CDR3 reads TGTGCTAGGGGCGGGGGGGAAGCATACAATGAGCAGTTCTTC. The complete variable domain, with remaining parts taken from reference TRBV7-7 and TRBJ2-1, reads GAGVSQSPRYKVTKRGQDVTLRCDPISSHATLYWYQQALGQGPEFLTYFNYEAQPDKSGLPSDRFSAERPEGSISTLTIQRTEQRDSAMYRCARGGGEAYNEQFFGPGTRLTVL.

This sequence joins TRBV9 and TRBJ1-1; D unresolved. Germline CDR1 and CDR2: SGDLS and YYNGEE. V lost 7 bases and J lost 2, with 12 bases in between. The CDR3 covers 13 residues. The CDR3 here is CASGQQTNTEAFF. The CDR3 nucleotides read TGTGCCAGCGGGCAGCAAACTAACACTGAAGCTTTCTTT.

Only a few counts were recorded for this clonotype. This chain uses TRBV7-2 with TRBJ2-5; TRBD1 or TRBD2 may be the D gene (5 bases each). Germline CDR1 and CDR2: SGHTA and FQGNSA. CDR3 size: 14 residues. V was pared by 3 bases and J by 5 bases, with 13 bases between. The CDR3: CASSFGTTGETQYF. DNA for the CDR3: TGTGCCAGCAGCTTCGGGACGACGGGGGAGACCCAGTACTTC.

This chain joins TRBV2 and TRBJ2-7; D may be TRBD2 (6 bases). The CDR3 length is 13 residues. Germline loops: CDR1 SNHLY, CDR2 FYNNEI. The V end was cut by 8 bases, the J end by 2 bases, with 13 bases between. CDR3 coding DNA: TGTGCCAGCGGATTAGCGGCACCCTACGAGCAGTACTTC. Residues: CASGLAAPYEQYF.

CDR3 residues: CASSLDRTGTGELFF. The DNA of the CDR3 is TGTGCCAGCAGCTTAGACAGGACGGGAACCGGGGAGCTGTTTTTT. J is TRBJ2-2 and V is TRBV13; the D gene could be TRBD1 or TRBD2 (5 bases each). CDR1 and CDR2 from the germline V gene are PRHDT and FYEKMQ (reference sequence). This CDR3 has 15 residues. Between the trimmed V and J ends, which lost 1 base and 5 bases, there was a span of 11 bases.

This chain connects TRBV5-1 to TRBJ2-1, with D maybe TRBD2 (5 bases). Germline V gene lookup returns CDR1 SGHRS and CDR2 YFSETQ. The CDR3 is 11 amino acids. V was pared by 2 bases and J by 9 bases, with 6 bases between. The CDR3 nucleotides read TGCGCCAGCAGCTTTGAGGGTGAGCAGTTCTTC. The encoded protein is CASSFEGEQFF.

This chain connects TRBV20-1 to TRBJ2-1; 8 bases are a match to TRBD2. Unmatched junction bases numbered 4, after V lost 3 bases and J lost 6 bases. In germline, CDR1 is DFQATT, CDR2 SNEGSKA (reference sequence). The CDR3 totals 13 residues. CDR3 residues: CSAREGTSNEQFF. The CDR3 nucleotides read TGCAGTGCTAGGGAGGGGACTAGCAATGAGCAGTTCTTC.

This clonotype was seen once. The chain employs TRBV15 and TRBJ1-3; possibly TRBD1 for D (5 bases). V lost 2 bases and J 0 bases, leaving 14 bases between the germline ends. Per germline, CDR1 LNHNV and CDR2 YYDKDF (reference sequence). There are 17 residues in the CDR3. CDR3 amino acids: CATSRTRGLSSGNTIYF. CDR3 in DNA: TGTGCCACCAGCAGAACACGGGGCCTAAGCTCTGGAAACACCATATATTTT.

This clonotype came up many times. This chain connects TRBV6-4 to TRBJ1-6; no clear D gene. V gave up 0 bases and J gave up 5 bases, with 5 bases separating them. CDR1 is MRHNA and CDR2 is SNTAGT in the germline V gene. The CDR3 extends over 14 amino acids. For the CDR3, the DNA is TGTGCCAGCAGTGACTCGCCAGATAATTCACCCCTCCACTTT. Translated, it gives CASSDSPDNSPLHF.

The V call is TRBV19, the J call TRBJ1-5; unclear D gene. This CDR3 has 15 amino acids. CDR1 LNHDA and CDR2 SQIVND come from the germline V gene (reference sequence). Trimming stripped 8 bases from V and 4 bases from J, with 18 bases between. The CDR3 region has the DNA TGTGCCAGTGGAAATTCTAGCCGTCGAAATCAGCCCCAGCATTTT. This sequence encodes CASGNSSRRNQPQHF. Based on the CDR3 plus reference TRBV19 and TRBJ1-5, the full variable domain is DGGITQSPKYLFRKEGQNVTLSCEQNLNHDAMYWYRQDPGQGLRLIYYSQIVNDFQKGDIAEGYSVSREKKESFPLTVTSAQKNPTAFYLCASGNSSRRNQPQHFGDGTRLSIL.